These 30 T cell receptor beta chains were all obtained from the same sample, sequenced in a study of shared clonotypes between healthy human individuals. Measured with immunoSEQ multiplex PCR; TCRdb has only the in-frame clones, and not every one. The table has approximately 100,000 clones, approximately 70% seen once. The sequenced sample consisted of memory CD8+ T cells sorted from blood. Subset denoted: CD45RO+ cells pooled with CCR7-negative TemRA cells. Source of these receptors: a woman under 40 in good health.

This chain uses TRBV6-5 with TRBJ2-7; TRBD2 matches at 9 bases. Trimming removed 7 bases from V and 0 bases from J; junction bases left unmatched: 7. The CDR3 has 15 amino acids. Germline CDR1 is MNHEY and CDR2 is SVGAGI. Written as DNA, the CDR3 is TGTGCCAGCACTAAAGCGGGAGGTAGCTCCTACGAGCAGTACTTC. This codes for CASTKAGGSSYEQYF.

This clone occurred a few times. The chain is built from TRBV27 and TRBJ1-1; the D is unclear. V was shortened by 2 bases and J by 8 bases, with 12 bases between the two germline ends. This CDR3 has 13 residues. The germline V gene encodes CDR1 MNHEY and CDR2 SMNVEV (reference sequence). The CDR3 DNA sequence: TGTGCCAGCAGTTTACACCCCGTACGAGAAGCTTTCTTT. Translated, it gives CASSLHPVREAFF.

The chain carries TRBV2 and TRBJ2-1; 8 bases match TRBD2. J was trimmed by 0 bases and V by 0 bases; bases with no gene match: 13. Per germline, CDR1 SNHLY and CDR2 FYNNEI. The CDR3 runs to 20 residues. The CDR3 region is CASSEARAGGSHPSYNEQFF. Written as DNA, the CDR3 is TGTGCCAGCAGTGAAGCGAGGGCGGGAGGCTCTCATCCCTCCTACAATGAGCAGTTCTTC. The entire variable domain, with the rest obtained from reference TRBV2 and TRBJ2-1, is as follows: EPEVTQTPSHQVTQMGQEVILRCVPISNHLYFYWYRQILGQKVEFLVSFYNNEISEKSEIFDDQFSVERPDGSNFTLKIRSTKLEDSAMYFCASSEARAGGSHPSYNEQFFGPGTRLTVL.

CDR3 nucleotide sequence: TGTGCCTGGAGTAGCGGGAGATTCGGGTACACAGATACGCAGTATTTT. As protein: CAWSSGRFGYTDTQYF. J is TRBJ2-3 and V is TRBV30; 8 nucleotides align to TRBD2. The V gene's germline CDR1 is GTSNPN and CDR2 SVGIG (reference sequence). V gave up 2 bases and J gave up 2 bases; unmatched junction bases: 9. There are 16 residues in the CDR3. The entire variable domain, with the rest obtained from reference TRBV30 and TRBJ2-3, is as follows: SQTIHQWPATLVQPVGSPLSLECTVEGTSNPNLYWYRQAAGRGLQLLFYSVGIGQISSEVPQNLSASRPQDRQFILSSKKLLLSDSGFYLCAWSSGRFGYTDTQYFGPGTRLTVL.

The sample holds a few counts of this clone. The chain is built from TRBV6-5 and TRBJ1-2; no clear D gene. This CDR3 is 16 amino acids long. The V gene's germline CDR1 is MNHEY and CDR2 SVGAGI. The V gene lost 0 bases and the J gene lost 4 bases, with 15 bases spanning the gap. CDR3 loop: CASSYSTTGRIYGYTF. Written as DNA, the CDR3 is TGTGCCAGCAGTTACTCGACCACCGGAAGAATCTATGGCTACACCTTC.

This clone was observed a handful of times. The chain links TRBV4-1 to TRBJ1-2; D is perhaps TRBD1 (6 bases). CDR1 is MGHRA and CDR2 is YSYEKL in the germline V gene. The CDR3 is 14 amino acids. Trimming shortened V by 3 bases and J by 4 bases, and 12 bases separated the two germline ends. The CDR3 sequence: CASSQETGSYGYTF. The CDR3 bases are TGCGCCAGCAGCCAGGAGACAGGCAGCTATGGCTACACCTTC.

CDR3 loop: CASSTRGFYYGYTF. In DNA, the CDR3 is TGTGCCAGCAGCACGAGAGGGTTTTACTATGGCTACACCTTC. V and J are TRBV7-9 and TRBJ1-2; no clear D. Trimming left V 5 bases short and J 3 bases short, with 13 bases between. The CDR3 is made up of 14 amino acids. The germline gives CDR1 SEHNR, CDR2 FQNEAQ (reference sequence).

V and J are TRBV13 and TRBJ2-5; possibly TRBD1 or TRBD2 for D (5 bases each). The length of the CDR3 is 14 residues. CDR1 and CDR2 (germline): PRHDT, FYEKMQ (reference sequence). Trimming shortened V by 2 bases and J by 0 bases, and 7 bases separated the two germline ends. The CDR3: CASSLRGHQETQYF. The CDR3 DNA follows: TGTGCCAGCAGCTTAAGGGGACACCAAGAGACCCAGTACTTC.

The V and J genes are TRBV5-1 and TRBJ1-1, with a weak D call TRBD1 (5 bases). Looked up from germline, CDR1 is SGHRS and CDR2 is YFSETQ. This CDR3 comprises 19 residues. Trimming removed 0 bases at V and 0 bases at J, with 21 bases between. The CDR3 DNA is TGCGCCAGCAGCTTGGCGGCCGTGGGGGGAAGTGTTATGAACACTGAAGCTTTCTTT. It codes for CASSLAAVGGSVMNTEAFF. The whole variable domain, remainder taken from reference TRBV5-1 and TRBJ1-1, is KAGVTQTPRYLIKTRGQQVTLSCSPISGHRSVSWYQQTPGQGLQFLFEYFSETQRNKGNFPGRFSGRQFSNSRSEMNVSTLELGDSALYLCASSLAAVGGSVMNTEAFFGQGTRLTVV.

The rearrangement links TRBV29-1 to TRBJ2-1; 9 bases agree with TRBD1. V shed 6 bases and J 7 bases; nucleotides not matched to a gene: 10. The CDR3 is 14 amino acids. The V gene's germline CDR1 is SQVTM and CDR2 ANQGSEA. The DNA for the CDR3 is TGCAGCGTCGGGACAGGGAGGGGGGTAAATGAGCAGTTCTTC. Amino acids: CSVGTGRGVNEQFF.

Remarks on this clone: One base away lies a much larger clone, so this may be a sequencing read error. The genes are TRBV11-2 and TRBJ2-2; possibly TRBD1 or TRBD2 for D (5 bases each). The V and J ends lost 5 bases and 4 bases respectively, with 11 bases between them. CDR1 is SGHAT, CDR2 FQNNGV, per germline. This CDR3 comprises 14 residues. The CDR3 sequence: CASSQGETTGELFF. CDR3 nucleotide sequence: TGTGCCAGCAGCCAAGGGGAGACCACCGGGGAGCTGTTTTTT.

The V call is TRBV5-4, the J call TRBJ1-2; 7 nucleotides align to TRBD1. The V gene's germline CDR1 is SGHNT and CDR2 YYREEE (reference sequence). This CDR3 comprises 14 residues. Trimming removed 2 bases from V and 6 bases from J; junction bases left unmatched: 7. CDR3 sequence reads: CASSFSGTAHGYTF. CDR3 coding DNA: TGTGCCAGCAGCTTCTCCGGGACAGCCCATGGCTACACCTTC.

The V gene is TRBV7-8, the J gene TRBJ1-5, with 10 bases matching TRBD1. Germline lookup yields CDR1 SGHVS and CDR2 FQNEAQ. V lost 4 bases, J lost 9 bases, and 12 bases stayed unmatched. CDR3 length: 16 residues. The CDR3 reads CASSSEGTGVGMPQHF. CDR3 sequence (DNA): TGTGCCAGCAGCTCCGAGGGGACAGGGGTCGGGATGCCCCAGCATTTT.

CDR3 sequence (DNA): TGTGCCAGCGGGGACAGGATTTACGAGCAGTACTTC. This translates into CASGDRIYEQYF. The J gene is TRBJ2-7, the V gene TRBV7-9, with 8 bases fitting TRBD1. Trimming removed 8 bases from V and 4 bases from J; junction bases left unmatched: 4. Germline V gene data show CDR1 as SEHNR and CDR2 as FQNEAQ (reference sequence). This CDR3 is 12 amino acids long.

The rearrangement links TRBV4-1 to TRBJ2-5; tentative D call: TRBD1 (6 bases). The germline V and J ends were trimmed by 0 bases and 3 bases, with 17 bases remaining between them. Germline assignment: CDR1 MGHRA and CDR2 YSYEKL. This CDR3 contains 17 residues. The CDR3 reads CASSQDQGGNGKETQYF. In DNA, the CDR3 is TGCGCCAGCAGCCAAGATCAAGGGGGTAACGGAAAAGAGACCCAGTACTTC.

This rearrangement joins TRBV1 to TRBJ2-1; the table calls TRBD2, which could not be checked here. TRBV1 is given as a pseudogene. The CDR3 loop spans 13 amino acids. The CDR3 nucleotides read TGCACCAGCAAGGGAGTCTTCGTGGCGGCGCAGTTCTTC. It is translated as CTSKGVFVAAQFF.

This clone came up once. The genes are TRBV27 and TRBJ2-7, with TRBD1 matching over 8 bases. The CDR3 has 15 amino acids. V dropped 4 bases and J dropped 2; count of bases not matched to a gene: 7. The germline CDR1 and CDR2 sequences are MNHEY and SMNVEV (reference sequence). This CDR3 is CASSSRQGSPYEQYF. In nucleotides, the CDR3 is TGTGCCAGCAGTTCCCGACAGGGGTCACCCTACGAGCAGTACTTC.

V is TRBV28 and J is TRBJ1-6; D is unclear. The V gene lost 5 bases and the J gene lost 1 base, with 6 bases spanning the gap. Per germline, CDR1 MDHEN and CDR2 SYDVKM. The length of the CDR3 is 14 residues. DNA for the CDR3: TGTGCCAGCAGTCAAAGGTCCTATAATTCACCCCTCCACTTT. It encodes CASSQRSYNSPLHF.

This chain's CDR3 is CAWSLTGGAGEAFF. CDR3 DNA sequence: TGTGCCTGGAGCCTCACAGGGGGCGCGGGTGAAGCTTTCTTT. The chain is built from TRBV30 and TRBJ1-1; 9 bases are shared with TRBD1. CDR1 is GTSNPN, CDR2 SVGIG, per germline (reference sequence). The J segment lost 7 bases and the V segment lost 3 bases, leaving 9 bases of the junction unmatched. CDR3 length equals 14 residues.

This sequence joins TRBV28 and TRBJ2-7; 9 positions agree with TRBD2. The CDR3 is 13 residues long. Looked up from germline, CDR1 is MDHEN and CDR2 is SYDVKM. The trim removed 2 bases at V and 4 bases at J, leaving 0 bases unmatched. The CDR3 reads CASSLAGGYEQYF. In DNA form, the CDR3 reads TGTGCCAGCAGTTTAGCGGGAGGGTACGAGCAGTACTTC.

CDR3 sequence (DNA): TGTGCCAGCAGTCCAGCGGACAGGGTGCAGCCCCAGCATTTT. Translating gives CASSPADRVQPQHF. J is TRBJ1-5 and V is TRBV28; 8 bases are shared with TRBD1. Per germline, CDR1 MDHEN and CDR2 SYDVKM. V lost 5 bases and J lost 7; bases outside the gene matches: 7. This CDR3 is built from 14 residues.

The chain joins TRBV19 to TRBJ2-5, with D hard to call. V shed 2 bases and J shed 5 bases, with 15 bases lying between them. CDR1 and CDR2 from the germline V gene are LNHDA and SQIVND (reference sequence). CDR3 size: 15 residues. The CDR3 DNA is TGTGCCAGTAGTATAAGAACCACCCGTGGGGAGACCCAGTACTTC. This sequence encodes CASSIRTTRGETQYF.

The CDR3 sequence: CSVDLGGYNEQFF. The CDR3 nucleotides are TGCAGCGTTGATTTGGGGGGATACAATGAGCAGTTCTTC. The rearrangement joins TRBV29-1 to TRBJ2-1, with D possibly TRBD2 on 6 matching bases. This CDR3 is 13 amino acids long. V dropped 3 bases and J dropped 4 bases, with 10 bases sitting between them. The V gene's germline CDR1 is SQVTM and CDR2 ANQGSEA.

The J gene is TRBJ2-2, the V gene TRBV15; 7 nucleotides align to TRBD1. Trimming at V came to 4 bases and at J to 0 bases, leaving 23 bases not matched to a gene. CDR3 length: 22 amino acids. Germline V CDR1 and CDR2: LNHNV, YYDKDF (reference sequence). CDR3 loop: CATSTSRGRFGFRLANTGELFF. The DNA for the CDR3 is TGTGCCACCAGCACGAGTAGGGGGCGGTTCGGATTCCGCCTCGCGAACACCGGGGAGCTGTTTTTT.

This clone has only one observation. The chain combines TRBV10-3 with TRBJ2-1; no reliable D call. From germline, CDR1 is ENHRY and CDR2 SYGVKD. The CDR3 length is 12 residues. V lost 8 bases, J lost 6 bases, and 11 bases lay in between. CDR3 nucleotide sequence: TGTGCCATCTTCCGGACGGCCAATGAGCAGTTCTTC. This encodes CAIFRTANEQFF.

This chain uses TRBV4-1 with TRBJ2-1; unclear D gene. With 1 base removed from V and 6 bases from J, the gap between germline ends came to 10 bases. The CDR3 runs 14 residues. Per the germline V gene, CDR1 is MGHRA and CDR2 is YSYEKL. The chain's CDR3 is CASSQVPRPNEQFF. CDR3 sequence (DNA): TGCGCCAGCAGCCAAGTGCCGCGGCCCAATGAGCAGTTCTTC.

CDR3 coding DNA: TGTGCCAGCGGGCGGACAGGGGTCACAGATACGCAGTATTTT. As protein: CASGRTGVTDTQYF. The rearrangement joins TRBV28 to TRBJ2-3; 9 bases line up with TRBD1. The V gene end was trimmed by 8 bases and the J gene end by 2 bases; junction bases not matched to a gene: 5. The CDR3 consists of 14 residues. Germline V CDR1 and CDR2: MDHEN, SYDVKM.

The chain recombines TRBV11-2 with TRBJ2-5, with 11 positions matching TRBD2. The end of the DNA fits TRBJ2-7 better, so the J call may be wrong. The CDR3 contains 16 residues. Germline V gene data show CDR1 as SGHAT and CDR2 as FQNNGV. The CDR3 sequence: CASSQDGTSGSYEQYF. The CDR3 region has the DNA TGTGCCAGCAGCCAAGATGGGACTAGCGGCTCCTACGAGCAGTACTTC.

Here the CDR3 reads CSVVPLLAGETGLGFF. In DNA, the CDR3 is TGCAGCGTTGTCCCTTTACTAGCGGGAGAGACGGGGTTGGGGTTCTTC. The V gene is TRBV29-1, the J gene TRBJ2-1; 11 bases are shared with TRBD2. J gave up 15 bases and V 4 bases, and 20 bases lay outside the gene matches. The CDR3 has 16 residues. Germline CDR1 is SQVTM and CDR2 is ANQGSEA.

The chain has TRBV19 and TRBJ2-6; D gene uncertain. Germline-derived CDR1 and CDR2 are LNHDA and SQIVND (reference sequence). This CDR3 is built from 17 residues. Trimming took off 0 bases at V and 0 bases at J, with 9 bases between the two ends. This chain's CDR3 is CASSIDPGSSGANVLTF. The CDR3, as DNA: TGTGCCAGTAGTATAGATCCGGGCAGCTCTGGGGCCAACGTCCTGACTTTC.